This T cell receptor beta chain was sequenced in a study of blood T cells in healthy people across ages. Looking at the study overall: Through template switching, about one barcoded beta molecule was captured per two T cells, as measured in model experiments. Findings of the study overall: Calculation of diversity from one million T cells yielded estimates considered to be underestimates. Older age coincided with a roughly linear decline in TCR beta diversity per million T cells.

This CDR3 region has 16 residues. CDR1 is SGHVS, CDR2 FNYEAQ, per germline. Trimming left V 3 bases short and J 4 bases short, with 16 bases between. In its sample, this clonotype was seen once. The target antigen is unknown. Primed by a sample-barcoded 5' primer and a J-beta primer mix, a second PCR proceeded for about 6 to 11 cycles. Every cDNA molecule carried a tag from a template-switch adaptor bearing 12 random nucleotides. In TCRdb, the 5' RACE reads were re-called with MiXCR into one record per CDR3 protein. The data show 1.6 million or so distinct CDR3 sequences, around 36% seen once. The V call is TRBV7-6, the J call TRBJ2-1; possibly TRBD1 for D (6 bases). Sequencing was carried out using blood. The clonotype comes from a woman in her thirties in good health. The CDR3, as DNA: TGTGCCAGCAGCTTCCTAGGGGGATTAGAGTACAATGAGCAGTTCTTC. Protein sequence: CASSFLGGLEYNEQFF.